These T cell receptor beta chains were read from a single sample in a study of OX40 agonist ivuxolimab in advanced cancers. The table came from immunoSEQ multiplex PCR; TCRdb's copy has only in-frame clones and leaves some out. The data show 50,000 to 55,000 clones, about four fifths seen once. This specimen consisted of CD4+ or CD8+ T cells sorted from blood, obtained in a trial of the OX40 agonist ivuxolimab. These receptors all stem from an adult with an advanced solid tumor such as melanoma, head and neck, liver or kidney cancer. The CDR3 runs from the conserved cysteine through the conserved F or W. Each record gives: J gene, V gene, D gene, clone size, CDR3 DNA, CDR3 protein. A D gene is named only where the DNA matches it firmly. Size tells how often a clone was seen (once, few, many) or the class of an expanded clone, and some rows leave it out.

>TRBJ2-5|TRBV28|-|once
TGTGCCAGCAGTTCCACCACAGGACGGGTGGGAGAGACCCAGTACTTC
CASSSTTGRVGETQYF
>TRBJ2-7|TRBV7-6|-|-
TGTGCCAGCAGCTTAGGAGCGGACCTGTTCGGGGAGCAGTACTTC
CASSLGADLFGEQYF
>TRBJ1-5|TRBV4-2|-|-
TGTGCCAGCAGCCAAGATCCGGAGAATCAGCCCCAGCATTTT
CASSQDPENQPQHF
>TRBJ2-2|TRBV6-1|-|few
TGTGCCAGCAGTAGAGAAGCGACCGGGGAGCTGTTTTTT
CASSREATGELFF
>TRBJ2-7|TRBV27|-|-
TGTGCCAGCAGTCCACAATTGCGCTCCTACGAGCAGTACTTC
CASSPQLRSYEQYF
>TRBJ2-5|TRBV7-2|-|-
TGTGCCAGCAGCTTAGCGCTAGGACAAGAGACCCAGTACTTC
CASSLALGQETQYF
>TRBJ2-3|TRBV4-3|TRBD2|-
TGCGCCAGCAGCCAAGATCCGACCAGCGGGACTAGCACAGATACGCAGTATTTT
CASSQDPTSGTSTDTQYF
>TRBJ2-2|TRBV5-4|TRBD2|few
TGTGCCAGCAGCGTTGGACTAGCGGGATCGGTGAGGGTGGAGCTGTTTTTT
CASSVGLAGSVRVELFF
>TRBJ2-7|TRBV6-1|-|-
TGTGCCAGCAGTTCCACCTCCTACGAGCAGTACTTC
CASSSTSYEQYF
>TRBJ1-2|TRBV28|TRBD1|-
TGTGCCAGCAGTTTAGGGACAGGGTCGGATAACTATGGCTACACCTTC
CASSLGTGSDNYGYTF
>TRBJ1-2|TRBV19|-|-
TGTGCCAGTAGTGCCCAGGCCAGTCCTAGTGGCTACACCTTC
CASSAQASPSGYTF
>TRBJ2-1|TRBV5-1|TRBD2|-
TGCGCCAGCAGCTTTGGGACACTAAGGACTAGCGGGAGTTCTCCCTCCTACAATGAGCAGTTCTTC
CASSFGTLRTSGSSPSYNEQFF
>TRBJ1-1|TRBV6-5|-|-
TGTGCCAGCACCTGGGGGACTGAAGCTTTCTTT
CASTWGTEAFF
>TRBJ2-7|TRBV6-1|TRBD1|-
TGTGCCAGCAGGCGGGACAGGGGTTACGAGCAGTACTTC
CASRRDRGYEQYF
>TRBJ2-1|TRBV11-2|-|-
TGTGCCAGCAGCTACCAACGGGGGTACGATGAGCAGTTCTTC
CASSYQRGYDEQFF
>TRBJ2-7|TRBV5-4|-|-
TGTGCCAGCAGTTGGAATGTGGGCGGTACCTACGAGCAGTACTTC
CASSWNVGGTYEQYF
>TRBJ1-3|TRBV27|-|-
TGTGCCAGCAAGGGTATTGGAAACACCATATATTTT
CASKGIGNTIYF
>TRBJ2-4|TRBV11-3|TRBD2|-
TGTGCCAGCAGCCCTCGGGGGGGAGCCAAAAACATTCAGTACTTC
CASSPRGGAKNIQYF
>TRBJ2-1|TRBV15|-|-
TGTGCCACCAGCAGAGATGGCCGGACAAACAATGAGCAGTTCTTC
CATSRDGRTNNEQFF
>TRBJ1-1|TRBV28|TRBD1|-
TGTGCCAGCAGACCCCCGCGGACAGGGGCTACTGAAGCTTTCTTT
CASRPPRTGATEAFF
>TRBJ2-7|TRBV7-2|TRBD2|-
TGTGCCAGCAGCTTAGCTCCTAGCGGGGCCAGCTACGAGCAGTACTTC
CASSLAPSGASYEQYF
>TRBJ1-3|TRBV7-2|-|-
TGTGCCAGCAGCTTAAATCAGGCCTCTGGAAACACCATATATTTT
CASSLNQASGNTIYF
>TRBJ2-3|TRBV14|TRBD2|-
TGTGCCAGCAGCCCCGACGCCGCTTCTAGCGGGAGGGCGGGAGATACGCAGTATTTT
CASSPDAASSGRAGDTQYF
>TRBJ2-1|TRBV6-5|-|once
TGTGCCAGCAGTGCGTCGGGGTCCTACAATGAGCAGTTCTTC
CASSASGSYNEQFF
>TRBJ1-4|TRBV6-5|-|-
TGTGCCAGCAGTTACTCGAATAGGGGGAGTGAAAAACTGTTTTTT
CASSYSNRGSEKLFF
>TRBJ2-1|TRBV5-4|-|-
TGTGCCAGCAGCTTTCACAACCGCGGGGAGCAGTTCTTC
CASSFHNRGEQFF
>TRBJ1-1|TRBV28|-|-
TGTGCCAGCAGTAACGCGGACAGAAGTGAAGCTTTCTTT
CASSNADRSEAFF
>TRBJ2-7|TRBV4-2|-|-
TGTGCCAGCAGCCAAGATCCTAGCTCCTACGAGCAGTACTTC
CASSQDPSSYEQYF
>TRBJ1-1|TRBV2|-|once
TGTGCCAGCAGCCCCGTAAGTGGCACTGAAGCTTTCTTT
CASSPVSGTEAFF
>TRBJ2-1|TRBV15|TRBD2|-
TGTGCCACCGAATTAGCGGGGTCCCGGAATGAGCAGTTCTTC
CATELAGSRNEQFF
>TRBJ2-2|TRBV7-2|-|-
TGTGCCAGCAGCTTGAGGGGCGGAGTAAACACCGGGGAGCTGTTTTTT
CASSLRGGVNTGELFF
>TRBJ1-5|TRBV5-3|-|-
TGTGCCAGAAGCACCACCGGACAGTTAAATCAGCCCCAGCATTTT
CARSTTGQLNQPQHF
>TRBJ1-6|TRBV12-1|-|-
TGTGCCAGCAGGTCGTGGGGAGGAAATTCACCCCTCCACTTT
CASRSWGGNSPLHF
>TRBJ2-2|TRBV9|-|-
TGTGCCAGCAGCCCGAGCGGAGCGGTCACCGGGGAGCTGTTTTTT
CASSPSGAVTGELFF
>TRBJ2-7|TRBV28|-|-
TGTGCCAGCAGAAGATGGTACGAGCAGTACTTC
CASRRWYEQYF
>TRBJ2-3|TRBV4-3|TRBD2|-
TGCGCCAGCAGCCAAGATCTGGGGGAGGGCTACACAGATACGCAGTATTTT
CASSQDLGEGYTDTQYF
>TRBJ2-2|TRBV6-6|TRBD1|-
TGTGCCAGCAGTGCGTTACAGGGGGCCACCGGGGAGCTGTTTTTT
CASSALQGATGELFF
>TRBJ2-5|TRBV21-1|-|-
TGTGCCAGCAGCAAAGTTGAGACCCAGTACTTC
CASSKVETQYF
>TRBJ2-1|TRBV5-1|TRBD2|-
TGCGCCAGCAGTCGGGACCCCGGGACTAGCGGGAGAGATGAGCAGTTCTTC
CASSRDPGTSGRDEQFF
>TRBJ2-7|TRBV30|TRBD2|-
TGTGCCTGGAGTTCCGGACTAGCGGGAGAGCAGTACTTC
CAWSSGLAGEQYF
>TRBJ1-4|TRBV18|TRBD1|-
TGTGCCAGCTCACCCGGGACAGGGGGCGGAGAAAAACTGTTTTTT
CASSPGTGGGEKLFF
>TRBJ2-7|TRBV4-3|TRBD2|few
TGCGCCAGCAGCCAAGATAGGACTAGCGGGATTAAGCAGTACTTC
CASSQDRTSGIKQYF
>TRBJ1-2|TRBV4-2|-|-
TGTGCCAGCAGCCAAGAAACTGGGGGGAATCGTGGCTACACCTTC
CASSQETGGNRGYTF
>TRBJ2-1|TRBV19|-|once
TGTGCCAGTAGGCCTATTACAGGGCTTGGGTTTGTTGAGCAGTTCTTC
CASRPITGLGFVEQFF
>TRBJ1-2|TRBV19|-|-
TGTGCCAGTAGTATAGAAGGAGGCTACACCTTC
CASSIEGGYTF